A single sample gave rise to the 8 T cell receptor beta chains below, sequenced in a study of identical twins. One entry per CDR3 protein, called by TCRdb with MiXCR from the 5' RACE reads. The sample lists 280,000 or so distinct CDR3 sequences, about 8.9% seen once, with 2.1% in the top ten. The same data also went into a second study, on yellow fever vaccine responses in identical twins.

The sequencing sample was made of memory (CD45RO+) T cells sorted from blood. Receptors originate from a woman aged 18-35 years in good health.

This clonotype has at least ten counts. J is TRBJ2-3 and V is TRBV12-3 or TRBV12-4, with TRBD2 matching 7 bases. V dropped 7 bases and J dropped 7; count of bases not matched to a gene: 8. The CDR3 consists of 13 residues. The CDR3 reads CASTLGEGHTQYF. The CDR3 bases are TGTGCCAGCACCTTAGGGGAGGGCCATACGCAGTATTTT.

The chain has TRBV10-1 and TRBJ1-2; D is undetermined. Per germline, CDR1 WNHNN and CDR2 SYGVQD (reference sequence). The CDR3 runs 13 residues. Trimming stripped 5 bases from V and 0 bases from J, with 7 bases between. The CDR3 DNA sequence: TGCGCCAGCAGTTCGACGGCTAACTATGGCTACACCTTC. Translating it yields CASSSTANYGYTF.

This clonotype was recorded at least ten times. The gene calls are TRBV5-1 and TRBJ2-3, with 7 nucleotides matching TRBD2. Germline values: CDR1 SGHRS, CDR2 YFSETQ. This CDR3 region has 14 residues. V shed 6 bases and J 0 bases; nucleotides not matched to a gene: 4. The CDR3 nucleotides read TGCGCCAGCATGCGAGCGGGGAGCACAGATACGCAGTATTTT. Its protein product is CASMRAGSTDTQYF. Full variable domain (outside the CDR3, taken from reference TRBV5-1 and TRBJ2-3): KAGVTQTPRYLIKTRGQQVTLSCSPISGHRSVSWYQQTPGQGLQFLFEYFSETQRNKGNFPGRFSGRQFSNSRSEMNVSTLELGDSALYLCASMRAGSTDTQYFGPGTRLTVL.

There are many counts of this clonotype. This chain connects TRBV14 to TRBJ1-1, with no clear D. The CDR3 runs 15 residues. The germline V gene encodes CDR1 SGHDN and CDR2 FVKESK. V lost 0 bases and J lost 10, with 18 bases in between. CDR3 protein: CASSQDQPGPSGAFF. The CDR3 DNA reads as TGTGCCAGCAGCCAAGATCAACCAGGTCCCTCGGGAGCTTTCTTT. The full variable domain, rest sourced from reference TRBV14 and TRBJ1-1, is EAGVTQFPSHSVIEKGQTVTLRCDPISGHDNLYWYRRVMGKEIKFLLHFVKESKQDESGMPNNRFLAERTGGTYSTLKVQPAELEDSGVYFCASSQDQPGPSGAFFGQGTRLTVV.

The V gene is TRBV6-5, the J gene TRBJ2-6; weak D call: TRBD2 (5 bases). V gave up 4 bases and J gave up 0 bases, with 13 bases separating them. The CDR3 contains 17 residues. CDR1 is MNHEY and CDR2 is SVGAGI in the germline V gene. The CDR3 DNA sequence: TGTGCCAGCAGTTCAGGAGGTGCAGTCTCTGGGGCCAACGTCCTGACTTTC. It codes for CASSSGGAVSGANVLTF.

This clonotype was counted at least ten times. This chain uses TRBV5-1 with TRBJ2-1; 8 nucleotides match TRBD2. Trimming removed 6 bases from V and 8 bases from J; junction bases left unmatched: 13. Per the germline V gene, CDR1 is SGHRS and CDR2 is YFSETQ. The CDR3 contains 15 residues. The chain's CDR3 is CASNKVAGFVDEQFF. The DNA for the CDR3 is TGCGCCAGCAACAAAGTAGCGGGGTTTGTCGATGAGCAGTTCTTC.

This clonotype has a handful of counts. The chain joins TRBV5-1 to TRBJ2-2; D is possibly TRBD2 (6 bases). V was trimmed by 1 base and J by 6 bases, leaving 13 bases between them. The CDR3 covers 15 residues. Germline V CDR1 and CDR2: SGHRS, YFSETQ. This CDR3 is CASSLIMGGPGELFF. CDR3 coding DNA: TGCGCCAGCAGCTTGATCATGGGGGGACCCGGGGAGCTGTTTTTT.

The CDR3 loop is CASSLNVWTEAFF. CDR3 sequence (DNA): TGTGCCAGCAGCTTGAACGTGTGGACTGAAGCTTTCTTT. This chain joins TRBV7-9 and TRBJ1-1; no firm D call. V lost 3 bases, J lost 5 bases, and 10 bases lay in between. The length of the CDR3 is 13 residues. Germline loops: CDR1 SEHNR, CDR2 FQNEAQ (reference sequence).